The source of this TCR beta chain is a study of control samples from healthy donors and cancer patients. Using immunoSEQ multiplex PCR, the repertoire was profiled, and TCRdb retains in-frame clones only, with some absent. The sample gives some 79,000 clones, more than 85% of which show up once; under 5% is in the top ten. V lost 8 bases to trimming and J lost 5 bases; unmatched junction nucleotides: 2. The CDR3 is 12 residues long. Looked up from germline, CDR1 is ENHRY and CDR2 is SYGVKD. The TCR originated in a woman aged 50 to 65 in good health. Input material: blood. The chain recombines TRBV10-3 with TRBJ2-5, with TRBD1 matching over 10 bases. CDR3 DNA sequence: TGTGCCATCGGACAGGGGGAGGAGACCCAGTACTTC. This gives the protein CAIGQGEETQYF.